This TCR beta chain was sequenced in a study of cytomegalovirus exposure and HLA in healthy donors. Primers included in the PCR were 60 Vbeta and 13 Jbeta primers. Assay used: immunoSEQ multiplex PCR; TCRdb lists only in-frame clones, some missing. The sample includes more than 85,000 clones, roughly 86% seen only once; the top ten take more than 1.5%. V lost 0 bases to trimming and J lost 4 bases, with 14 bases between them. The CDR3 covers 16 residues. Per the germline V gene, CDR1 is SGHKS and CDR2 is YYEKEE (reference sequence). The V gene is TRBV5-5, the J gene TRBJ1-5, with D possibly matching TRBD1 (6 bases). The origin of this receptor is a man aged 35-49 years in good health and CMV-seronegative. Sequenced: PBMCs. CDR3 sequence: CASSLAGGSGNQPQHF. CDR3 coding DNA: TGTGCCAGCAGCTTGGCGGGGGGCTCTGGGAATCAGCCCCAGCATTTT.